The 5 T cell receptor beta chains below come from one sample, sequenced in a study of cytomegalovirus exposure and HLA in healthy donors. Libraries were prepared by immunoSEQ multiplex PCR; TCRdb keeps only in-frame clonotypes and omits some of them. The sample holds more than 70,000 clones, around 96% seen once. The sequenced sample consisted of PBMCs. The source of these receptors is a man between 18 and 35 years old in good health and CMV-seropositive.

This CDR3 reads CASSLWGLIAGHTDTQYF. The CDR3 region has the DNA TGTGCCAGCAGTTTATGGGGACTGATAGCGGGCCACACAGATACGCAGTATTTT. The chain links TRBV28 to TRBJ2-3; 7 nucleotides agree with TRBD2. CDR1 and CDR2 from the germline V gene are MDHEN and SYDVKM. The CDR3 sequence is 18 residues long. With 0 bases clipped from V and 2 bases from J, the junction kept 11 bases outside the gene matches.

The chain is built from TRBV18 and TRBJ2-1; 9 bases fit TRBD2. The V and J ends lost 0 bases and 6 bases, in that order; junction bases with no gene match: 12. CDR1 is KGHSH and CDR2 is LQKENI in the germline V gene. The CDR3 is made up of 18 amino acids. The CDR3 DNA reads as TGTGCCAGCTCACCACCCAGGGCTAGCGGGGCCCGGGGCAATGAGCAGTTCTTC. Its translation: CASSPPRASGARGNEQFF.

The chain is built from TRBV27 and TRBJ2-5; maybe TRBD2 (5 bases). Trimming shortened V by 4 bases and J by 6 bases, and 15 bases separated the two germline ends. Germline values: CDR1 MNHEY, CDR2 SMNVEV (reference sequence). The CDR3 contains 14 residues. CDR3 nucleotide sequence: TGTGCCAGCAGTTCCCACTCGGGGAGCCAGACCCAGTACTTC. Its protein product is CASSSHSGSQTQYF.

The chain has TRBV5-1 and TRBJ2-3; tentative D call: TRBD2 (5 bases). V lost 3 bases and J lost 0, with 11 bases in between. The CDR3 is made up of 15 amino acids. The germline CDR1 and CDR2 sequences are SGHRS and YFSETQ. DNA for the CDR3: TGCGCCAGCAGCTCAGGAGAGGGTAGCACAGATACGCAGTATTTT. Translation: CASSSGEGSTDTQYF.

The V and J genes are TRBV29-1 and TRBJ1-1; D gene unclear. V lost 7 bases and J 1 base, leaving 13 bases between the germline ends. From germline, CDR1 is SQVTM and CDR2 ANQGSEA. The CDR3 sequence is 13 residues long. DNA of the CDR3: TGCAGCGCAGAGGATTTACCGAACACTGAAGCTTTCTTT. It yields the protein CSAEDLPNTEAFF.